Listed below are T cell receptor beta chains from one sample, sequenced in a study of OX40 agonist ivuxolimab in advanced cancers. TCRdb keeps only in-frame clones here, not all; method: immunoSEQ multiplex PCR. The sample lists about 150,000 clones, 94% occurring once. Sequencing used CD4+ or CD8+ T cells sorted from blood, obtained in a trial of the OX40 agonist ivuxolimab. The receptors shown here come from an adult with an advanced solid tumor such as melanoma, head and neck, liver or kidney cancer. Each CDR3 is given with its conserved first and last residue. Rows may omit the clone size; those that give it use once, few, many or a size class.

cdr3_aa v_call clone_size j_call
CASSIWGAEAFF TRBV19 NA TRBJ1-1
CASSLQGDRYGYTF TRBV5-4 NA TRBJ1-2
CASSIVAGGNTDTQYF TRBV5-1 NA TRBJ2-3
CASSLAPTDYEQYF TRBV7-2 NA TRBJ2-7
CAISDRSYSNQPQHF TRBV10-3 NA TRBJ1-5
CAWSADRGRVGGREQYF TRBV30 NA TRBJ2-7
CASSPRTDYGYTF TRBV18 once TRBJ1-2
CSVEDGRLQGDYGYTF TRBV29-1 once TRBJ1-2
CASSWGGANTDTQYF TRBV5-1 NA TRBJ2-3
CASSSTGGDGYTF TRBV19 NA TRBJ1-2
CASSLDSGYSGNTIYF TRBV5-1 NA TRBJ1-3
CASSVGSGTETQYF TRBV9 NA TRBJ2-5
CASSFAAGGDTQYF TRBV28 NA TRBJ2-3
CASSLGPVFNQPQHF TRBV5-6 NA TRBJ1-5
CATSRHPSEQYF TRBV15 NA TRBJ2-7